Each of the 28 T cell receptor beta chains below was sequenced from the same sample in a study of OX40 agonist ivuxolimab in advanced cancers. Using immunoSEQ multiplex PCR, the repertoire was profiled, and TCRdb retains in-frame clones only, with some absent. The data show some 62,000 clones, roughly 81% seen once. The material was CD4+ or CD8+ T cells sorted from blood, obtained in a trial of the OX40 agonist ivuxolimab. The source of these receptors is an adult with an advanced solid tumor such as melanoma, head and neck, liver or kidney cancer.

The J gene is TRBJ1-6, the V gene TRBV28; weak D call: TRBD1 (5 bases). Germline values: CDR1 MDHEN, CDR2 SYDVKM. V was trimmed by 7 bases and J by 17 bases, leaving 15 bases between them. CDR3 length equals 11 residues. The DNA for the CDR3 is TGTGCCAGCATGGGGCCAACATCCTTCCACTTT. It translates to CASMGPTSFHF.

This clone came up a few times. The chain combines TRBV7-8 with TRBJ2-2; 9 bases are shared with TRBD1. The germline CDR1 and CDR2 sequences are SGHVS and FQNEAQ. J was trimmed by 1 base and V by 5 bases; bases with no gene match: 8. CDR3 size: 17 residues. The CDR3 here is CASSPMGGQGNTGELFF. In nucleotides, the CDR3 is TGTGCCAGCAGCCCAATGGGGGGACAGGGGAACACCGGGGAGCTGTTTTTT.

The chain couples TRBV7-2 to TRBJ2-4; 7 positions agree with TRBD2. Trimming took 4 bases from V and 6 from J; bases not matched to a gene: 9. Germline V gives CDR1 SGHTA, CDR2 FQGNSA. The CDR3 is made up of 15 amino acids. The CDR3 DNA follows: TGTGCCAGCAGCTCCTCGAGGAGCGGGATAAACATTCAGTACTTC. Its protein is CASSSSRSGINIQYF.

The chain combines TRBV14 with TRBJ1-2; maybe TRBD1 (6 bases). The CDR3 is 14 residues long. V lost 4 bases and J lost 4, with 13 bases in between. CDR1 is SGHDN, CDR2 FVKESK, per germline. The CDR3 region has the DNA TGTGCCAGCAGCCGCCGCGACAGGATCTATGGCTACACCTTC. It is translated as CASSRRDRIYGYTF.

In this sample, this clone turned up a few times. The V and J genes are TRBV10-3 and TRBJ2-7; no clear D. The CDR3 is made up of 11 amino acids. Germline lookup yields CDR1 ENHRY and CDR2 SYGVKD. With 4 bases removed from V and 0 bases from J, the gap between germline ends came to 1 base. CDR3 sequence: CAISGSYEQYF. CDR3 DNA: TGTGCCATCAGTGGCTCCTACGAGCAGTACTTC.

About this clone: Distinct nucleotide sequences in the sample also encode this CDR3. The chain has TRBV11-3 and TRBJ1-1; D gene uncertain. This CDR3 is 12 amino acids long. Germline V gives CDR1 SGHNT, CDR2 YENEEA. V gave up 2 bases and J gave up 1 base, with 2 bases separating them. CDR3 loop: CASSLRNTEAFF. In DNA form, the CDR3 reads TGTGCCAGCAGCTTAAGGAACACTGAAGCTTTCTTT.

This clone was counted once. This rearrangement joins TRBV10-3 to TRBJ2-7; no firm D call. CDR3 length: 13 residues. In germline, CDR1 is ENHRY, CDR2 SYGVKD. Trimming shortened V by 4 bases and J by 5 bases, and 12 bases separated the two germline ends. In DNA form, the CDR3 reads TGTGCCATCAGTGTAGTCCAAAAGGACGAGCAGTACTTC. Its translation: CAISVVQKDEQYF.

This chain links TRBV9 with TRBJ1-4, with D possibly matching TRBD1 (6 bases). In germline, CDR1 is SGDLS, CDR2 YYNGEE. This CDR3 contains 15 residues. Between the trimmed V and J ends, which lost 4 bases and 3 bases, there was a span of 13 bases. The CDR3 spells CASSPRGLANEKLFF. Here the CDR3 DNA reads TGTGCCAGCAGCCCAAGGGGGTTGGCTAATGAAAAACTGTTTTTT.

This chain connects TRBV7-2 to TRBJ1-2; 7 bases map to TRBD1. Looked up from germline, CDR1 is SGHTA and CDR2 is FQGNSA. The CDR3 totals 15 residues. The V and J ends lost 3 bases and 2 bases, in that order; junction bases with no gene match: 6. Here the CDR3 reads CASSFRGQGNYGYTF. CDR3 sequence (DNA): TGTGCCAGCAGCTTTAGGGGGCAGGGGAACTATGGCTACACCTTC.

The V call is TRBV5-6, the J call TRBJ2-2; TRBD2 matches at 7 bases. The V gene's germline CDR1 is SGHDT and CDR2 YYEEEE. Losses at the gene ends were 6 bases for V and 5 bases for J; bases not matched to a gene: 4. The CDR3 loop spans 13 amino acids. CDR3 coding DNA: TGTGCCAGCAACTGGGGGGGGACCGGGGAGCTGTTTTTT. Its translation: CASNWGGTGELFF.

The chain uses TRBV7-2 and TRBJ2-2; a possible D gene is TRBD1 (5 bases). This CDR3 is built from 19 residues. Germline V CDR1 and CDR2: SGHTA, FQGNSA. V shed 4 bases and J shed 2 bases, with 23 bases lying between them. The CDR3 DNA reads TGTGCCAGCAGCTCCCCCCGAGGTATTGGGGCGATTAACACCGGGGAGCTGTTTTTT. It specifies CASSSPRGIGAINTGELFF.

The V call is TRBV10-3, the J call TRBJ2-1, with 11 positions matching TRBD2. Germline trimming cut 4 bases from V and 3 bases from J; bases unmatched to any gene: 2. Germline V gene sequence: CDR1 ENHRY, CDR2 SYGVKD. CDR3 length: 15 residues. CDR3 region: CAISGLAGFYNEQFF. CDR3 nucleotide sequence: TGTGCCATCAGTGGACTAGCGGGATTCTACAATGAGCAGTTCTTC.

This clone was picked up one time. This rearrangement joins TRBV10-3 to TRBJ2-5; 11 bases match TRBD1. The V gene's germline CDR1 is ENHRY and CDR2 SYGVKD. The CDR3 runs to 18 residues. V dropped 3 bases and J dropped 1; count of bases not matched to a gene: 10. In nucleotides, the CDR3 is TGTGCCATCAGTGACGGCGGGACAGGGGGAAAAACCCAAGAGACCCAGTACTTC. Protein sequence: CAISDGGTGGKTQETQYF.

This rearrangement joins TRBV27 to TRBJ2-7, with D maybe TRBD1 (6 bases). CDR1 is MNHEY and CDR2 is SMNVEV in the germline V gene (reference sequence). V was trimmed by 5 bases and J by 1 base, leaving 9 bases between them. The CDR3 totals 13 residues. The CDR3 nucleotides read TGTGCCAGCAGTCAGGACAGTTCCTACGAGCAGTACTTC. Its translation is CASSQDSSYEQYF.

There are a few counts of this clone. This chain joins TRBV7-9 and TRBJ2-7; D remains ambiguous. CDR3 length: 11 residues. Trimming removed 3 bases from V and 2 bases from J, with 2 bases in between. Germline V gene lookup returns CDR1 SEHNR and CDR2 FQNEAQ (reference sequence). The CDR3 sequence is CASSFAYEQYF. In DNA form, the CDR3 reads TGTGCCAGCAGCTTTGCCTACGAGCAGTACTTC.

The chain couples TRBV5-4 to TRBJ2-3; 7 nucleotides align to TRBD2. V shed 2 bases, J shed 1 base, and the junction held 1 base outside the gene matches. In germline, CDR1 is SGHNT, CDR2 YYREEE (reference sequence). The CDR3 sequence is 14 residues long. CDR3 loop: CASSFAGGTDTQYF. The CDR3 coding sequence is TGTGCCAGCAGCTTCGCGGGGGGCACAGATACGCAGTATTTT.

The chain uses TRBV28 and TRBJ2-1; D unclear. Germline lookup yields CDR1 MDHEN and CDR2 SYDVKM. The CDR3 extends over 11 amino acids. V dropped 6 bases and J dropped 12 bases, with 12 bases sitting between them. This chain's CDR3 is CASSPYKGQFF. The CDR3, as DNA: TGTGCCAGCAGCCCCTATAAGGGGCAGTTCTTC. Full variable domain (missing parts from reference TRBV28 and TRBJ2-1): DVKVTQSSRYLVKRTGEKVFLECVQDMDHENMFWYRQDPGLGLRLIYFSYDVKMKEKGDIPEGYSVSREKKERFSLILESASTNQTSMYLCASSPYKGQFFGPGTRLTVL.

This chain links TRBV10-3 with TRBJ1-2; possibly TRBD1 for D (6 bases). This CDR3 region has 13 residues. CDR1 and CDR2 (germline): ENHRY, SYGVKD. The V and J ends lost 4 bases and 4 bases respectively, with 10 bases between them. CDR3 protein: CAISGTAGYGYTF. CDR3 coding DNA: TGTGCCATCAGTGGGACAGCAGGCTATGGCTACACCTTC.

The chain couples TRBV7-9 to TRBJ1-1, with D perhaps TRBD1 (5 bases). Germline V gives CDR1 SEHNR, CDR2 FQNEAQ (reference sequence). CDR3 length: 14 residues. V shed 5 bases and J shed 4 bases, with 14 bases lying between them. The CDR3 sequence: CASSEEAGSTEAFF. The CDR3 nucleotides are TGTGCCAGCAGCGAAGAAGCAGGGAGCACTGAAGCTTTCTTT.

The chain joins TRBV7-2 to TRBJ1-2, with D tentatively TRBD1 (5 bases). V was clipped by 5 bases and J by 4 bases, with 14 bases between them. The CDR3 extends over 14 amino acids. CDR1 is SGHTA and CDR2 is FQGNSA in the germline V gene. In nucleotides, the CDR3 is TGTGCCAGCAGCCTTCGACCGGGGACCTATGGCTACACCTTC. It specifies CASSLRPGTYGYTF.

The V and J genes are TRBV6-5 and TRBJ2-5; D ambiguous. The germline V gene encodes CDR1 MNHEY and CDR2 SVGAGI. Deletions cut 6 bases from V and 4 bases from J, with 18 bases between. The CDR3 is 15 residues long. This CDR3 is CASSRGPFRGETQYF. In DNA, the CDR3 is TGTGCCAGCAGCCGCGGACCTTTCCGAGGAGAGACCCAGTACTTC.

This chain connects TRBV4-3 to TRBJ2-3; 10 nucleotides agree with TRBD2. The CDR3 is 17 amino acids. Germline CDR1 and CDR2: LGHNA and YSLEER. V dropped 3 bases and J dropped 2; count of bases not matched to a gene: 8. CDR3 nucleotide sequence: TGCGCCAGCAGCCATGTCCTAGCGGGGGACTTCACAGATACGCAGTATTTT. It encodes CASSHVLAGDFTDTQYF.

This chain uses TRBV9 with TRBJ2-5; maybe TRBD1 (6 bases). The CDR3 length is 15 residues. Germline V gene sequence: CDR1 SGDLS, CDR2 YYNGEE. V was pared by 4 bases and J by 5 bases, with 18 bases between. The CDR3 nucleotides are TGTGCCAGCAGCCCAATGGGGGCGCCGTTGGAGACCCAGTACTTC. Protein: CASSPMGAPLETQYF.

The rearrangement joins TRBV2 to TRBJ2-7; D possibly corresponds to TRBD1 (7 bases). The CDR3 length is 12 residues. Looked up from germline, CDR1 is SNHLY and CDR2 is FYNNEI. V shed 9 bases and J shed 4 bases, with 13 bases lying between them. DNA of the CDR3: TGTGCCAGACAGACAGGGAGGTACGAGCAGTACTTC. Translating gives CARQTGRYEQYF. Using reference TRBV2 and TRBJ2-7 for the parts outside the CDR3, the full variable domain is EPEVTQTPSHQVTQMGQEVILRCVPISNHLYFYWYRQILGQKVEFLVSFYNNEISEKSEIFDDQFSVERPDGSNFTLKIRSTKLEDSAMYFCARQTGRYEQYFGPGTRLTVT.

This chain links TRBV29-1 with TRBJ2-7, with 10 bases lining up with TRBD1. Germline V gene sequence: CDR1 SQVTM, CDR2 ANQGSEA. J was trimmed by 5 bases and V by 6 bases; bases with no gene match: 7. CDR3 length: 13 amino acids. The CDR3 loop reads CSVQGTGAHEQYF. CDR3 coding DNA: TGCAGCGTCCAAGGGACAGGGGCCCACGAGCAGTACTTC.

DNA for the CDR3: TGTGCCAGCAGCCTAAGGGAGGGGGCATCGCCTGGATCACCCCTCCACTTT. Translating gives CASSLREGASPGSPLHF. The gene calls are TRBV11-3 and TRBJ1-6; 7 positions match TRBD1. The CDR3 is made up of 17 amino acids. Germline trimming cut 5 bases from V and 10 bases from J; bases unmatched to any gene: 17. Germline V CDR1 and CDR2: SGHNT, YENEEA. The full variable domain, rest sourced from reference TRBV11-3 and TRBJ1-6, is EAGVVQSPRYKIIEKKQPVAFWCNPISGHNTLYWYLQNLGQGPELLIRYENEEAVDDSQLPKDRFSAERLKGVDSTLKIQPAELGDSAVYLCASSLREGASPGSPLHFGNGTRLTVT.

For this clone: Other DNA sequences in the same sample also yield this CDR3. The J gene is TRBJ1-1, the V gene TRBV19; D call uncertain. This CDR3 is 13 amino acids long. CDR1 is LNHDA and CDR2 is SQIVND in the germline V gene (reference sequence). Trimming removed 6 bases from V and 0 bases from J, with 8 bases in between. For the CDR3, the DNA is TGTGCCAGTAGGCGCCAGATGAACACTGAAGCTTTCTTT. Protein: CASRRQMNTEAFF.

The rearrangement links TRBV5-1 to TRBJ2-1, with a tentative D call TRBD2 (5 bases). Trimming shortened V by 3 bases and J by 8 bases, and 15 bases separated the two germline ends. The CDR3 is 14 residues long. Germline CDR1 is SGHRS and CDR2 is YFSETQ. The CDR3 coding sequence is TGCGCCAGCAGCTCGGTTTCTCTAGCAGATGAGCAGTTCTTC. This codes for CASSSVSLADEQFF.